This entry lists 5 T cell receptor beta chains sequenced from one sample in a study of early T cells in non-severe SARS-CoV-2 infection. From the 5' RACE reads, TCRdb called clonotypes with MiXCR, one entry per CDR3 protein. This table has around 70,000 distinct CDR3 sequences, around 15% appearing once. Specimen: whole blood. The receptors stem from an adult who was a healthcare worker with PCR-confirmed SARS-CoV-2 infection or an uninfected control (not recorded which).

This clonotype came up a few times. V usage is TRBV5-5 and J usage is TRBJ2-3, with D maybe TRBD2 (6 bases). From germline, CDR1 is SGHKS and CDR2 YYEKEE (reference sequence). CDR3 length: 17 amino acids. Deletions cut 4 bases from V and 0 bases from J, with 18 bases between. CDR3 sequence reads: CASSTSGTPSSTDTQYF. In DNA form, the CDR3 reads TGTGCCAGCAGCACCTCCGGGACTCCCTCTAGCACAGATACGCAGTATTTT.

V is TRBV7-2 and J is TRBJ2-7, with 8 positions matching TRBD2. V lost 1 base and J lost 2; bases outside the gene matches: 7. Germline CDR1 reads SGHTA; CDR2 reads FQGNSA. The CDR3 contains 16 residues. In DNA form, the CDR3 reads TGTGCCAGCAGCTTAGGAGCGGGAGCCTCCACCTACGAGCAGTACTTC. As protein: CASSLGAGASTYEQYF. Full variable domain (rest looked up from reference TRBV7-2 and TRBJ2-7): GAGVSQSPSNKVTEKGKDVELRCDPISGHTALYWYRQSLGQGLEFLIYFQGNSAPDKSGLPSDRFSAERTGGSVSTLTIQRTQQEDSAVYLCASSLGAGASTYEQYFGPGTRLTVT.

This clonotype was seen many times. This sequence joins TRBV3-1 and TRBJ2-7; a weak D match, TRBD2 (5 bases). Germline V gene lookup returns CDR1 LGHDT and CDR2 YNNKEL (reference sequence). Deletions cut 5 bases from V and 1 base from J, with 12 bases between. This CDR3 is built from 14 residues. CDR3: CASSFRTSSYEQYF. The CDR3 DNA is TGTGCCAGCAGCTTCCGGACTTCTTCCTACGAGCAGTACTTC.

The chain couples TRBV24-1 to TRBJ2-3; D call uncertain. The length of the CDR3 is 13 residues. The V end lost 5 bases, the J end lost 5 bases, and 10 bases lay between the germline ends. The germline gives CDR1 KGHDR, CDR2 SFDVKD. CDR3 in amino acids: CATSGVRRDTQYF. In DNA, the CDR3 is TGTGCCACCAGTGGGGTCCGGAGAGATACGCAGTATTTT.

There are a few counts of this clonotype. The chain carries TRBV7-8 and TRBJ2-5, with D perhaps matching TRBD1 or TRBD2 (7 bases each). This CDR3 comprises 12 residues. CDR1 is SGHVS, CDR2 FQNEAQ, per germline. Between the trimmed V and J ends, which lost 3 bases and 8 bases, there was a span of 10 bases. The CDR3 protein is CASSFRGGTQYF. The CDR3 nucleotides read TGTGCCAGCAGCTTCAGGGGGGGTACCCAGTACTTC.